This TCR beta chain was documented in a study of CD8 T cells in Susac syndrome. Study observations and caveats: The study conceded that relatively few individuals underwent its TCR sequencing and HLA analysis.

Random hexamers primed reverse transcription of about 0.5 to 1 ug RNA. TCR beta CDR3 was amplified by immunoSEQ covering 54 Vbeta and 13 Jbeta. MiXCR, run by TCRdb on the immunoSEQ multiplex PCR reads, gives a single entry per CDR3 protein. Of around 150,000 distinct CDR3 sequences listed, about 93% are singletons. TCR beta sequencing was performed on blood CD8+ and CD4+ T cells. While CD8+ and CD4+ T cells were isolated negatively, TEMRA cells were enriched by FACS. Germline assignment: CDR1 DFQATT and CDR2 SNEGSKA (reference sequence). Trimming removed 0 bases from V and 0 bases from J, with 10 bases in between. CDR3 size: 15 residues. As for this clonotype: The antigen remains undetermined.

The sequenced material came from CD4+ T cells from PBMCs. The source of this sequence is a human donor in good health. The chain is built from TRBV20-1 and TRBJ2-3, with D perhaps given as TRBD1 or TRBD2 (5 bases each). The CDR3 loop reads CSARDWGTSTDTQYF. CDR3 nucleotides: TGCAGTGCTAGAGATTGGGGGACCAGCACAGATACGCAGTATTTT.